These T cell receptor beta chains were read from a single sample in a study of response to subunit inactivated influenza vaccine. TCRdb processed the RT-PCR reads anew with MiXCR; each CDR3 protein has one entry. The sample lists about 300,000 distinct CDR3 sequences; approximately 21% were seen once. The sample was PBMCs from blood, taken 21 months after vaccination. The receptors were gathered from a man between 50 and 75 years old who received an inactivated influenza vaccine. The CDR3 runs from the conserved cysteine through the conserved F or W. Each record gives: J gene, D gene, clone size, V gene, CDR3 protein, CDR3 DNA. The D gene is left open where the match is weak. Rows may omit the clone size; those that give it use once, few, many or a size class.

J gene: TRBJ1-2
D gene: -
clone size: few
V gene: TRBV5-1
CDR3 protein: CASSLGQGLAGGYTF
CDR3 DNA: TGCGCCAGCAGCTTGGGGCAGGGTCTGGCAGGTGGCTACACCTTC

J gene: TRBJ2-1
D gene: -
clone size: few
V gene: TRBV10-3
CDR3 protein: CAISETRYEQFF
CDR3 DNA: TGTGCCATCAGTGAAACTAGGTATGAGCAGTTCTTC

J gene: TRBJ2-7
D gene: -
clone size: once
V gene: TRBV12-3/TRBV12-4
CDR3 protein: CASSLGVPEQYF
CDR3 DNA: TGTGCCAGCAGTTTAGGGGTTCCCGAGCAGTACTTC

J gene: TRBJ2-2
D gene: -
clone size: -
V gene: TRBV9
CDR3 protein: CASSTRQVNTGELLF
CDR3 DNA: TGTGCCAGCAGCACCCGACAGGTTAACACCGGGGAGCTGTTATTT

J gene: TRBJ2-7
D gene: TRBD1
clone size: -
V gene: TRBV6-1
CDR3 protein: CASRGQVSYEQYF
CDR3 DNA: TGTGCCAGCAGAGGACAGGTCTCCTACGAGCAGTACTTC

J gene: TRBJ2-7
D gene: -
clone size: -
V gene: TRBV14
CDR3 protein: CASSQFGQGISYF
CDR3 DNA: -

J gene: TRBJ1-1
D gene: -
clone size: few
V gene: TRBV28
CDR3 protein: CASSPPAVTEAFF
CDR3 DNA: TGTGCCAGCAGTCCTCCGGCCGTCACTGAAGCTTTCTTT

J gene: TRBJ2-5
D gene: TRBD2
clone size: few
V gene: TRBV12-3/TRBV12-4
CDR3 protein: CASGGDVRVETQYF
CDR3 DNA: TGTGCCAGCGGGGGGGACGTCCGGGTGGAGACCCAGTACTTC

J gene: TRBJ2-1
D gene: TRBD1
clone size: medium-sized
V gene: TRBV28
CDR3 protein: CASQAGTGAENEQFF
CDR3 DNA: TGTGCCAGCCAGGCCGGGACAGGGGCCGAGAATGAGCAGTTCTTC

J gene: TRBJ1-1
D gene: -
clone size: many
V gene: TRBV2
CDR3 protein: CASSPTGRAFF
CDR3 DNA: TGTGCCAGCAGCCCCACAGGGCGGGCTTTCTTT

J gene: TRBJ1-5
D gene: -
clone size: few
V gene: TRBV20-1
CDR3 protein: CSARDPNLPQPQHF
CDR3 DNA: TGCAGTGCTAGAGATCCGAATCTCCCCCAGCCCCAGCATTTT

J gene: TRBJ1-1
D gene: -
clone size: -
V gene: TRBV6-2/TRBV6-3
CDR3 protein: CASSNAGEAFF
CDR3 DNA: TGTGCCAGCAGCAACGCGGGGGAAGCTTTCTTT

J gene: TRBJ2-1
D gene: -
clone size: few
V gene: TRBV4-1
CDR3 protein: CASSWAIGAYEQFF
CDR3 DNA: TGCGCCAGCAGTTGGGCCATTGGGGCTTATGAGCAGTTCTTC

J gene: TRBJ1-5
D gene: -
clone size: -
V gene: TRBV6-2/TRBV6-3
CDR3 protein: CASSAFDSSNQPQHF
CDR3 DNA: TGTGCCAGCAGTGCCTTCGACAGTAGCAATCAGCCCCAGCATTTT

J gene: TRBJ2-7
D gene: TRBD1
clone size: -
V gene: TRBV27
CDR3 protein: CASSLSNRGYEQYF
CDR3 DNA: TGTGCCAGCAGTTTATCTAACAGGGGCTACGAGCAGTACTTC

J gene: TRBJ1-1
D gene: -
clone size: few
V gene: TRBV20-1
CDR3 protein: CSARTSHSNTEAFF
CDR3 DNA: TGCAGTGCTAGAACATCGCATTCGAACACTGAAGCTTTCTTT

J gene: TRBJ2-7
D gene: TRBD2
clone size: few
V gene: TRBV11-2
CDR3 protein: CASSLPPVVAGAYEQYF
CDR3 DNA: TGTGCCAGCAGCTTACCCCCGGTGGTAGCGGGTGCCTACGAGCAGTACTTC

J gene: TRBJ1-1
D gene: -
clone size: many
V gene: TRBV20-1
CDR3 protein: CSARAAMNTEAFF
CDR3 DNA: TGCAGTGCTAGGGCCGCAATGAACACTGAAGCTTTCTTT

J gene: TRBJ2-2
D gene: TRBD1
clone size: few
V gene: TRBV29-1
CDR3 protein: CSARDREFTGELFF
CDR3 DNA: TGCAGCGCTAGGGACAGGGAGTTCACCGGGGAGCTGTTTTTT

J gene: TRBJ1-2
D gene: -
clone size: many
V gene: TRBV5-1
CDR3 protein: CASSFAADSADYGYTF
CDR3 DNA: TGCGCCAGCAGCTTTGCAGCCGACAGCGCCGACTATGGCTACACCTTC

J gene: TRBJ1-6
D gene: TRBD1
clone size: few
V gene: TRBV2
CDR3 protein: CASLGTGYNSPLHF
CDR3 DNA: TGTGCCAGCCTCGGGACAGGCTATAATTCACCCCTCCACTTT

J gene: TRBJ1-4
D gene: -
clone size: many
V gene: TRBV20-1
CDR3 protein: CSARVGYEKLFF
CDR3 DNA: TGCAGTGCTAGAGTGGGCTATGAAAAACTGTTTTTT

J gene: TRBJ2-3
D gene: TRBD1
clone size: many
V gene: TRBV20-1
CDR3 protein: CSARSPGTGTGLEYF
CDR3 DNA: TGCAGTGCTAGAAGTCCTGGAACCGGGACAGGGCTAGAGTATTTT

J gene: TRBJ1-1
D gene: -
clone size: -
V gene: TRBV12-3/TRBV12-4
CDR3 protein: CASSLDGGVTNTEAFF
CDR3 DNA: TGTGCCAGCAGTTTAGACGGAGGAGTCACGAACACTGAAGCTTTCTTT

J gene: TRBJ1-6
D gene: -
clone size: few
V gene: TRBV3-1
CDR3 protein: CASSQAFTGYGTSPLHF
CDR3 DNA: TGTGCCAGCAGCCAGGCTTTCACAGGGTACGGTACTTCACCCCTCCACTTT

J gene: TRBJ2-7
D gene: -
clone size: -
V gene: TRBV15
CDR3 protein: CATSRDHDEQYF
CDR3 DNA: TGTGCCACCAGCAGAGATCATGACGAGCAGTACTTC

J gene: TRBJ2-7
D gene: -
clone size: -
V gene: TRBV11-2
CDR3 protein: CASRLDGSRQYF
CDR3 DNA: TGTGCCAGCAGATTAGACGGCTCCAGGCAGTACTTC

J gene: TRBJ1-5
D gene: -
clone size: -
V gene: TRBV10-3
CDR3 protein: CAISESAQRQAQHF
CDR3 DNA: TGTGCCATCAGTGAGTCGGCCCAGAGGCAGGCCCAGCATTTT

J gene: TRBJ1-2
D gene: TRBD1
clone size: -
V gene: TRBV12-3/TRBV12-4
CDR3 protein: CASSQGAGAYGYTF
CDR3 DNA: TGTGCCAGCAGCCAGGGGGCAGGGGCCTATGGCTACACCTTC

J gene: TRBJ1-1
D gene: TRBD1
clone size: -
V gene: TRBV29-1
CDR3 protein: CSVLGGNTEAFF
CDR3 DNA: TGCAGCGTTTTAGGGGGCAACACTGAAGCTTTCTTT

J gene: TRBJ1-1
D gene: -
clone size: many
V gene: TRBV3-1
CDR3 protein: CASSQVSGDTEAFF
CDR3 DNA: TGTGCCAGCAGCCAAGTTAGTGGGGACACTGAAGCTTTCTTT

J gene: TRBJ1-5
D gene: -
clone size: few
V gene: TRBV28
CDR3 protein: CASSPDRRYSNQPQHF
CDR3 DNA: TGTGCCAGCAGTCCGGACAGACGATATAGCAATCAGCCCCAGCATTTT

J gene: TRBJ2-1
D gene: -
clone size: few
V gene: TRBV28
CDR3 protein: CASSFRRSYNEQFF
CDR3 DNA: TGTGCCAGCAGTTTCCGAAGGTCCTACAATGAGCAGTTCTTC

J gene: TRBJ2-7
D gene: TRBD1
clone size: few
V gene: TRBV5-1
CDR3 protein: CASSLRTGGFSYEQYF
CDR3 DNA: TGCGCCAGCAGCTTAAGGACAGGGGGCTTCTCCTACGAGCAGTACTTC

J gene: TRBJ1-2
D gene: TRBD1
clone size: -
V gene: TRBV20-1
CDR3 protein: CSARDRDRGAGYGYTF
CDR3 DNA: TGCAGTGCTAGAGATCGGGACAGGGGTGCCGGCTATGGCTACACCTTC

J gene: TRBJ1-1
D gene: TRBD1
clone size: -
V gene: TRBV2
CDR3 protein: CASRVHRGPNTEAFF
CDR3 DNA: TGTGCCAGCAGAGTGCACAGGGGCCCGAACACTGAAGCTTTCTTT

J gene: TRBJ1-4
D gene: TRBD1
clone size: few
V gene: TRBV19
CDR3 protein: CASSIEGTANEKLFF
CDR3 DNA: TGTGCCAGTAGTATAGAAGGGACAGCTAATGAAAAACTGTTTTTT

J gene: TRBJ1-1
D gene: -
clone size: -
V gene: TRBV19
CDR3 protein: CASSGTRGRRTEAFF
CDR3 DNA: TGTGCCAGTAGTGGAACACGGGGGAGAAGGACTGAAGCTTTCTTT